This T cell receptor (beta chain) was found in a study of blood T cells in healthy people across ages (dated by TCRdb to the mid-2010s). Broadly, across the study: In model experiments, template switching captured roughly one uniquely barcoded TCR beta cDNA molecule for every two T cells. Age-related changes in TCR beta repertoire diversity were measured in the study by deep sequencing normalized with unique cDNA molecular identifiers. Donors were grouped into four age groups: young (average approximately 15 years), middle-aged (39), aged (over 55) and long-lived (approximately 75). Donors of different ages were randomly distributed across sequencing lanes to avoid experimental bias. Using the same blood draw, the study looked at two additional independent replicas of 1 million unique cDNA reads for two donors, one aged 18 to 30 and the other aged 80 or older. Summary of the overall study and its limitations: The long-lived group showed more naive CD4+ T cells, fewer expanded clones and increased TCR diversity than the aged group, suggesting age selection. As age increased, observed TCR beta diversity per million T cells dropped in a roughly linear way, and a significant reduction was already evident by age around 41. Estimates of total diversity based on one million sequenced T cells were regarded as lower bounds and as underestimates. The percentage of naive T cells measured by flow cytometry correlated strongly with observed TCR beta diversity. Bulk unsorted PBMC profiling prevented conclusive comparison of naive and antigen-experienced compartments. Donor CMV infection status was unknown, potentially confounding age-related changes in expanded clonotypes.

As regards this clonotype: What antigen it recognizes has not been identified. Base qualities are not provided; no much larger clone lies one nucleotide away.

Preparation of the library involved 5' RACE. Sequencer: Illumina HiSeq 2500. The second PCR ran for about 7 to 11 cycles and used a J-beta primer mix along with a sample-barcoded 5' primer. Each TCR beta cDNA molecule received a unique molecular identifier from a template-switch 5' adaptor carrying 12 random nucleotides. At least 2.5 million CDR3-containing paired-end reads were obtained from each sample. All of the RNA was converted into first-strand cDNA using the Mint cDNA synthesis kit, with a TRBC-specific oligonucleotide serving as the primer. Following uracil-DNA glycosylase treatment, a first 18-cycle PCR with universal primers M1SS and BC2_uni_R was performed on all cDNA. The study's own analysis went as follows. For normalization, 1 million high-quality reads, each with a distinct molecular identifier, were randomly selected from each sample. Instead of being binned into consensus sequences, reads that shared molecular identifiers were thrown out. MiTCR, run with a Q25 quality threshold and the strictest error-elimination algorithm, handled CDR3 identification, clonotype clustering and error correction. A nonparametric unseen species model with Euler transformation was used to estimate lower-bound total TCR beta diversity. Starting from the raw public reads, TCRdb applied fastp trimming at Q25, assembled clones with MiXCR and retained in-frame beta chains. Identical CDR3 proteins give one entry, which carries the most common genes and DNA. These V and J calls rely on TCRdb rather than the paper's analysis. In all, the sample holds 550,000 to 800,000 distinct CDR3 sequences, and more than 20% of those were seen once. Around 3.4% of the sample lies in the top ten.

The roughly 42 donors, aged about 6 to 95 years, were systemically healthy Caucasian individuals from Russia. Ten milliliters of peripheral blood were drawn from each donor into EDTA-treated Vacutainer tubes. Ficoll-Paque density-gradient centrifugation was used to isolate PBMCs, with at least 6.5 million obtained per sample. Total RNA was extracted from PBMCs with Trizol reagent, with at least 5 micrograms obtained per sample. For every donor, an aliquot of PBMCs went through flow cytometry to measure the percentages of naive CD45RAhigh/CD27high T cells. The germline V gene specifies SGHDT as CDR1 and YYEEEE as CDR2. CDR3 length: 12 amino acids, cysteine to phenylalanine. Of all the DNA, just the CDR3 is kept, 36 bases in frame from base 1.

This chain joins TRBV5-6 to TRBJ2-5, with no confident D gene call. The tail of the sequence fits TRBJ2-1 better, so the J call may be wrong. The TCR was taken from a man in his 70s in good health. The sample taken for sequencing was blood. The CDR3 region reads CASSLAWLEQFF. The nucleotides are TGTGCCAGCAGCTTGGCCTGGCTAGAGCAGTTCTTC.